The next 14 T cell receptor beta chains were all read from a single sample in a study of T cells in Graves' hyperthyroidism and ophthalmopathy. RNA transcripts gave rise to amplified TCR beta CDR3 regions. When the TCR CDR3 underwent first-round RT-PCR, the HTBI primer set was used. TCRdb processed the multiplex PCR reads anew with MiXCR; each CDR3 protein has one entry. The sample carries 500,000 or so distinct CDR3 sequences, about 16% recorded once. Material for sequencing was blood. These receptors all stem from a woman in her 30s with Graves' ophthalmopathy.

The sample holds a few counts of this clonotype. The rearrangement links TRBV5-6 to TRBJ2-3; D possibly corresponds to TRBD1 (6 bases). V was trimmed by 4 bases and J by 2 bases, leaving 11 bases between them. The germline gives CDR1 SGHDT, CDR2 YYEEEE. The length of the CDR3 is 14 residues. CDR3 amino acids: CASSPGEFTDTQYF. Here the CDR3 DNA reads TGTGCCAGCAGCCCAGGGGAATTCACAGATACGCAGTATTTT.

The V call is TRBV18, the J call TRBJ2-7; no firm D call. Trimming left V 2 bases short and J 5 bases short, with 13 bases between. This CDR3 contains 14 residues. CDR1 and CDR2 (germline): KGHSH, LQKENI. The CDR3 DNA follows: TGTGCCAGCTCACCAATGGGGTTTAGGGACGAGCAGTACTTC. The encoded protein is CASSPMGFRDEQYF. Full variable domain (remainder filled in from reference TRBV18 and TRBJ2-7): NAGVMQNPRHLVRRRGQEARLRCSPMKGHSHVYWYRQLPEEGLKFMVYLQKENIIDESGMPKERFSAEFPKEGPSILRIQQVVRGDSAAYFCASSPMGFRDEQYFGPGTRLTVT.

The V and J genes are TRBV10-3 and TRBJ2-4; possibly TRBD2 for D (6 bases). Germline CDR1 reads ENHRY; CDR2 reads SYGVKD. The CDR3 loop spans 15 amino acids. The V end lost 0 bases, the J end lost 7 bases, and 13 bases lay between the germline ends. This CDR3 is CAISESGRAGNIQYF. The CDR3, as DNA: TGTGCCATCAGTGAGTCGGGAAGGGCGGGGAACATTCAGTACTTC.

As regards this clonotype: A much bigger clone sits one base away, suggesting this may be a read error. V is TRBV28 and J is TRBJ2-6, with a possible D match to TRBD1 (6 bases). Trimming took off 3 bases at V and 1 base at J, with 16 bases between the two ends. CDR1 is MDHEN, CDR2 SYDVKM, per germline. CDR3 length equals 18 residues. This CDR3 is CASSLGVHRASGANVLTF. CDR3 sequence (DNA): TGTGCCAGCAGTTTGGGGGTGCACAGGGCGTCTGGGGCCAACGTCCTGACTTTC.

This clonotype has only a few counts. The chain links TRBV29-1 to TRBJ2-1, with TRBD1 as a possible D gene (5 bases). V was shortened by 6 bases and J by 3 bases, with 18 bases between the two germline ends. Germline-derived CDR1 and CDR2 are SQVTM and ANQGSEA. The CDR3 loop spans 15 amino acids. As DNA, the CDR3 is TGCAGCGTGGGCCGATGGGGCTTGGGCTACAATGAGCAGTTCTTC. This encodes CSVGRWGLGYNEQFF.

This clonotype was detected ten times or more. J is TRBJ2-5 and V is TRBV30; D uncertain. The ends were cut back, 0 bases at V and 1 base at J, with 6 bases in the middle. The CDR3 covers 13 residues. CDR1 is GTSNPN and CDR2 is SVGIG in the germline V gene (reference sequence). The CDR3 nucleotides read TGTGCCTGGAGTGTCGCGAGCCAAGAGACCCAGTACTTC. Its protein is CAWSVASQETQYF.

This clonotype turned up a few times. DNA for the CDR3: TGCGCCAGCAGTGAGTGGCAGGGAAACCCCCGCAATCAGCCCCAGCATTTT. Protein: CASSEWQGNPRNQPQHF. The rearrangement links TRBV10-2 to TRBJ1-5; the D gene is possibly TRBD1 (5 bases). Trimming pared 1 base from V and 2 bases from J, leaving 15 bases between. This CDR3 comprises 17 residues. Germline values: CDR1 WSHSY, CDR2 SAAADI.

This chain connects TRBV20-1 to TRBJ1-1; TRBD1 might be the D (6 bases). This CDR3 comprises 14 residues. V lost 2 bases and J lost 2, with 12 bases in between. Germline-derived CDR1 and CDR2 are DFQATT and SNEGSKA (reference sequence). CDR3 sequence: CSARRQGPNTEAFF. The CDR3 DNA reads TGCAGTGCTAGACGGCAGGGGCCAAACACTGAAGCTTTCTTT.

The V call is TRBV6-2 or TRBV6-3, the J call TRBJ1-5; TRBD1 matches 8 bases. Germline V gene lookup returns CDR1 MNHEY and CDR2 SVGEGT. The J segment lost 5 bases and the V segment lost 7 bases, leaving 10 bases of the junction unmatched. CDR3 length equals 15 residues. CDR3 amino acids: CASTNTGTGYQPQHF. The CDR3 bases are TGTGCCAGCACGAATACCGGGACAGGATATCAGCCCCAGCATTTT.

This clonotype was seen many times. The rearrangement uses TRBV11-2 and TRBJ2-1, with 10 bases aligning to TRBD2. The CDR3 loop spans 17 amino acids. Germline V gene data show CDR1 as SGHAT and CDR2 as FQNNGV. With V trimmed by 3 bases and J by 0 bases, 5 bases remained unmatched. CDR3 DNA sequence: TGTGCCAGCAGCTTTGTAGCGGGAGGCCCCTCCTACAATGAGCAGTTCTTC. As protein: CASSFVAGGPSYNEQFF.

This clonotype showed up many times. The chain is built from TRBV7-9 and TRBJ2-1; possibly TRBD2 for D (5 bases). Germline loops: CDR1 SEHNR, CDR2 FQNEAQ (reference sequence). The length of the CDR3 is 14 residues. V lost 2 bases to trimming and J lost 2 bases, with 7 bases between them. The CDR3 protein is CASSLTGTYNEQFF. For the CDR3, the DNA is TGTGCCAGCAGCTTAACGGGAACCTACAATGAGCAGTTCTTC.

This clonotype was seen repeatedly, ten times or more. CDR3 sequence reads: CASSSLGGANTEAFF. The CDR3 nucleotides read TGTGCCAGCAGCTCCTTAGGGGGGGCGAACACTGAAGCTTTCTTT. The rearrangement links TRBV7-2 to TRBJ1-1; possibly TRBD1 for D (6 bases). V was clipped by 4 bases and J by 1 base, with 13 bases between them. The CDR3 runs to 15 residues. Germline V CDR1 and CDR2: SGHTA, FQGNSA.

In its sample, this clonotype was seen a few times. The gene calls are TRBV5-6 and TRBJ1-1; TRBD1 might be the D (6 bases). Germline-derived CDR1 and CDR2 are SGHDT and YYEEEE. The CDR3 runs to 12 residues. V was trimmed by 1 base and J by 7 bases, leaving 8 bases between them. The CDR3 nucleotides are TGTGCCAGCAGCTTGCGACAGGATGAAGCTTTCTTT. Its translation is CASSLRQDEAFF.

This chain joins TRBV7-9 and TRBJ2-6; D gene unclear. The CDR3 contains 20 residues. Trimming left V 4 bases short and J 1 base short, with 23 bases between. The V gene's germline CDR1 is SEHNR and CDR2 FQNEAQ (reference sequence). DNA for the CDR3: TGTGCCAGCAGCTCATCTTATTCTCGGTTTAATGGATCTGGGGCCAACGTCCTGACTTTC. Protein: CASSSSYSRFNGSGANVLTF.